The 4 T cell receptor beta chains given below trace back to one sample, sequenced in a study of cytomegalovirus exposure and HLA in healthy donors. 60 Vbeta and 13 Jbeta primers were used in PCR. This table comes from immunoSEQ multiplex PCR, and its TCRdb copy is limited to in-frame clones, with some not included. The sample's table shows just over 150,000 clones. The specimen sequenced was PBMCs. These receptors came from a woman aged 55-70 years in good health and CMV-seronegative.

V and J are TRBV29-1 and TRBJ1-1, with 8 bases fitting TRBD1. The V segment lost 7 bases and the J segment 4 bases; nucleotides outside the gene matches: 8. CDR1 and CDR2 (germline): SQVTM, ANQGSEA. This CDR3 has 13 residues. DNA for the CDR3: TGCAGCGCCGGACAGGGAATGGGCACTGAAGCTTTCTTT. This codes for CSAGQGMGTEAFF. The entire variable domain, with the rest obtained from reference TRBV29-1 and TRBJ1-1, is as follows: SAVISQKPSRDICQRGTSLTIQCQVDSQVTMMFWYRQQPGQSLTLIATANQGSEATYESGFVIDKFPISRPNLTFSTLTVSNMSPEDSSIYLCSAGQGMGTEAFFGQGTRLTVV.

V and J are TRBV7-3 and TRBJ2-3; 12 bases map to TRBD1. This CDR3 is built from 17 residues. Looked up from germline, CDR1 is SGHTA and CDR2 is FQGTGA. V gave up 0 bases and J gave up 1 base; unmatched junction bases: 2. The DNA for the CDR3 is TGTGCCAGCAGCTTAACCGGGACAGGGGGCGGCACAGATACGCAGTATTTT. Protein: CASSLTGTGGGTDTQYF.

The chain uses TRBV7-3 and TRBJ2-5; TRBD2 matches 8 bases. CDR1 and CDR2 from the germline V gene are SGHTA and FQGTGA. V shed 3 bases and J 7 bases; nucleotides not matched to a gene: 10. CDR3 length: 15 residues. Here the CDR3 reads CASSFGTRSAGTQYF. The DNA of the CDR3 is TGTGCCAGCAGCTTCGGGACTAGGTCCGCGGGGACCCAGTACTTC.

Turning to this clone: The conserved phenylalanine or tryptophan normally closing the CDR3 is absent here, so this likely arose from a read error. The V and J genes are TRBV10-3 and TRBJ1-1; no firm D call. Germline CDR1 is ENHRY and CDR2 is SYGVKD. Trimming stripped 0 bases from V and 4 bases from J, with 15 bases between. The CDR3 has 16 residues. CDR3 protein: CAISESSVRGITEAFS. CDR3 nucleotides: TGTGCCATCAGTGAGTCCTCGGTGCGGGGAATCACTGAAGCTTTCTCT.